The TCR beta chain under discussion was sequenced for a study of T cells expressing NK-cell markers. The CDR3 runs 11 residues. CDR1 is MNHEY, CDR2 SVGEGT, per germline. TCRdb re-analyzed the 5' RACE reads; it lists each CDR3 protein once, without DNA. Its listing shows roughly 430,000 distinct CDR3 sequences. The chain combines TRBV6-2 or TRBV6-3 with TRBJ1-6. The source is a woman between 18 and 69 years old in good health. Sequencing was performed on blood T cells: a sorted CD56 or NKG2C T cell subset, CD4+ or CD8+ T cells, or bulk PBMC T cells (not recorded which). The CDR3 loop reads CASSYGSPLHF.